This entry lists 6 T cell receptor beta chains sequenced from one sample in a study of cytomegalovirus exposure and HLA in healthy donors. Primers: 60 Vbeta forward and 13 Jbeta reverse. Generated by immunoSEQ multiplex PCR, the TCRdb table keeps only in-frame clones and is missing some. Of some 130,000 clones listed, 65% to 80% are singletons. The sample consisted of PBMCs. The receptor set was obtained from a human donor in good health.

This clone has a single count. The chain carries TRBV5-6 and TRBJ2-1, with TRBD2 matching over 7 bases. J was trimmed by 7 bases and V by 7 bases; bases with no gene match: 20. Germline values: CDR1 SGHDT, CDR2 YYEEEE. The CDR3 has 17 residues. The CDR3 is CASESGEGSGDWNEQFF. The CDR3, as DNA: TGTGCCAGCGAAAGCGGGGAAGGGTCGGGGGATTGGAATGAGCAGTTCTTC.

V is TRBV19 and J is TRBJ1-5; D gene uncertain. The V end lost 0 bases, the J end lost 2 bases, and 5 bases lay between the germline ends. Per the germline V gene, CDR1 is LNHDA and CDR2 is SQIVND (reference sequence). The CDR3 spans 14 residues. CDR3 sequence (DNA): TGTGCCAGTAGTATAGAATCTGGCAATCAGCCCCAGCATTTT. Amino acids: CASSIESGNQPQHF. The full variable domain, its missing parts supplied by reference TRBV19 and TRBJ1-5, is DGGITQSPKYLFRKEGQNVTLSCEQNLNHDAMYWYRQDPGQGLRLIYYSQIVNDFQKGDIAEGYSVSREKKESFPLTVTSAQKNPTAFYLCASSIESGNQPQHFGDGTRLSIL.

V and J are TRBV28 and TRBJ2-7, with 10 bases fitting TRBD1. Germline CDR1 MDHEN, CDR2 SYDVKM. With 6 bases clipped from V and 5 bases from J, the junction kept 13 bases outside the gene matches. The CDR3 is 16 residues long. In DNA form, the CDR3 reads TGTGCCAGCAGCCGACGGACAGGGGGGCTTTTCGACGAGCAGTACTTC. Its protein product is CASSRRTGGLFDEQYF.

The chain links TRBV6-5 to TRBJ2-5; 9 bases agree with TRBD1. The germline V gene encodes CDR1 MNHEY and CDR2 SVGAGI. The CDR3 has 15 residues. Trimming took 6 bases from V and 2 from J; bases not matched to a gene: 7. CDR3 residues: CASRDGTGRQETQYF. In DNA, the CDR3 is TGTGCCAGCAGGGACGGGACAGGGAGGCAAGAGACCCAGTACTTC.

The chain recombines TRBV21-1 with TRBJ2-7; the table assigns TRBD2, which was not confirmed against the DNA. TRBV21-1 is shown as a pseudogene. The CDR3 contains 13 residues. CDR3 DNA sequence: TGTGCCAGCAGCAAATGTGCGGTCTACGAGCAGTACTTC. Protein product: CASSKCAVYEQYF.

The V and J genes are TRBV15 and TRBJ2-2; unclear D gene. The CDR3 length is 14 residues. Germline assignment: CDR1 LNHNV and CDR2 YYDKDF (reference sequence). The V gene lost 1 base and the J gene lost 1 base, with 4 bases spanning the gap. CDR3 in amino acids: CATSRARNTGELFF. The CDR3 DNA follows: TGTGCCACCAGCAGAGCCAGGAACACCGGGGAGCTGTTTTTT. Complete variable domain (other parts from reference TRBV15 and TRBJ2-2): DAMVIQNPRYQVTQFGKPVTLSCSQTLNHNVMYWYQQKSSQAPKLLFHYYDKDFNNEADTPDNFQSRRPNTSFCFLDIRSPGLGDTAMYLCATSRARNTGELFFGEGSRLTVL.